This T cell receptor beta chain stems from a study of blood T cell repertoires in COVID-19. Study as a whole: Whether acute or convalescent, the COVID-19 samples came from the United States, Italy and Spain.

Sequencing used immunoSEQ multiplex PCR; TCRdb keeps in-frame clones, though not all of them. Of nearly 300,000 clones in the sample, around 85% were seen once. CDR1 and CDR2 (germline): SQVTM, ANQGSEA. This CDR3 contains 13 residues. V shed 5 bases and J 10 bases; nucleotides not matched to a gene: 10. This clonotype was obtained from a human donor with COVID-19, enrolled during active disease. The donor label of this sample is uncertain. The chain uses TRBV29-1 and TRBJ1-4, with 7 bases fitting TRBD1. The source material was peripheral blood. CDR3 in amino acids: CSVPGQELGKLFF. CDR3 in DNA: TGCAGCGTTCCCGGACAGGAGTTGGGAAAACTGTTTTTT.